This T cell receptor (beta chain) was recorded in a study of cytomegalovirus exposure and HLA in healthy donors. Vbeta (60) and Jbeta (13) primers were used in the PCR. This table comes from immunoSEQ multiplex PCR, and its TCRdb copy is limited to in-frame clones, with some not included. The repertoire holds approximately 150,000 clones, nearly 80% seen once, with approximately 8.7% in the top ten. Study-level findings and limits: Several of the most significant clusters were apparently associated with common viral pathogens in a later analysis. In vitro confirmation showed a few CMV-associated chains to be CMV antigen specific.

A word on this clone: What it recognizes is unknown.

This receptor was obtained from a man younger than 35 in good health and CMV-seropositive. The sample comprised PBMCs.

The CDR3 DNA is TGTGCCAGCAGCTTATTGGGCTCCGGGGGGGCACGGGCAGATACGCAGTATTTT. It encodes CASSLLGSGGARADTQYF. The chain combines TRBV7-2 with TRBJ2-3; 8 nucleotides line up with TRBD2. The ends lost 2 bases at V and 4 bases at J; junction bases unmatched: 14. This CDR3 is 18 amino acids long. CDR1 SGHTA and CDR2 FQGNSA come from the germline V gene. Looking up the rest from reference TRBV7-2 and TRBJ2-3 gives the full variable domain: GAGVSQSPSNKVTEKGKDVELRCDPISGHTALYWYRQSLGQGLEFLIYFQGNSAPDKSGLPSDRFSAERTGGSVSTLTIQRTQQEDSAVYLCASSLLGSGGARADTQYFGPGTRLTVL.